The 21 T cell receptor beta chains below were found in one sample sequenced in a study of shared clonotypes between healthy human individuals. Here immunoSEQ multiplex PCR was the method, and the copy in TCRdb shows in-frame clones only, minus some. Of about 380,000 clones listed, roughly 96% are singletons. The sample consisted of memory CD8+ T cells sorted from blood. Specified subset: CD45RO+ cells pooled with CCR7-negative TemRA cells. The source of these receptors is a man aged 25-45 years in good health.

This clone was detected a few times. CDR3: CASSEWDFQETQYF. CDR3 nucleotides: TGTGCCAGCAGTGAATGGGACTTCCAAGAGACCCAGTACTTC. The chain uses TRBV25-1 and TRBJ2-5; possibly TRBD2 for D (6 bases). V was pared by 1 base and J by 1 base, with 7 bases between. The CDR3 is 14 amino acids. The germline V gene encodes CDR1 MGHDK and CDR2 SYGVNS.

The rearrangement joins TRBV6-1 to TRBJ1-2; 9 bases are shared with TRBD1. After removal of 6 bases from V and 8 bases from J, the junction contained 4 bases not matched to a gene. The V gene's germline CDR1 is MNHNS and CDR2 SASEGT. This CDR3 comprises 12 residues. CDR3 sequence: CASRTGGGGYTF. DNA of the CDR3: TGTGCCAGCAGAACAGGGGGCGGAGGCTACACCTTC.

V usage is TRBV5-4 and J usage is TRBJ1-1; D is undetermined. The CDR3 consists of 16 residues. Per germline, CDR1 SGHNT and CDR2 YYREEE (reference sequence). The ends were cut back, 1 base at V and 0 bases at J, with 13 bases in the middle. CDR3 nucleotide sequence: TGTGCCAGCAGCTTGATTGGAGGAGGAATGAACACTGAAGCTTTCTTT. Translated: CASSLIGGGMNTEAFF.

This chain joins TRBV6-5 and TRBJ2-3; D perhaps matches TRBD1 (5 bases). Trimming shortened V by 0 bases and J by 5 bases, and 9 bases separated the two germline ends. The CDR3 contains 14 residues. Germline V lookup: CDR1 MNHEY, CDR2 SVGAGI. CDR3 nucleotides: TGTGCCAGCAGTTACTCTTCAGGGATAGATACGCAGTATTTT. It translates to CASSYSSGIDTQYF.

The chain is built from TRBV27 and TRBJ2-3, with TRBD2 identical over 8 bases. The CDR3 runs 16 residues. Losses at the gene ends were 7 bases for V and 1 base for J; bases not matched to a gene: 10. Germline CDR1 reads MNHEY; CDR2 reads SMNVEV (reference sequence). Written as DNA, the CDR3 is TGTGCCAGCAAAACCTTAGCGGGATGGGGCACAGATACGCAGTATTTT. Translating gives CASKTLAGWGTDTQYF.

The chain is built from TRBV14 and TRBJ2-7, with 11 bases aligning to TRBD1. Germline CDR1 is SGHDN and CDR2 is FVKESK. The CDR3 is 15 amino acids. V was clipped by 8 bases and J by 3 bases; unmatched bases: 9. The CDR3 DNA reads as TGTGCCAGCTCCTCCAGGACAGGGGGCTACTACGAGCAGTACTTC. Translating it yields CASSSRTGGYYEQYF.

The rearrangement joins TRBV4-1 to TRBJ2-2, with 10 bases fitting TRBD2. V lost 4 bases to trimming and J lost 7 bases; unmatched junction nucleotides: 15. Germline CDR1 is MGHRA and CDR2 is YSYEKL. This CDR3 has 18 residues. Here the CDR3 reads CASSLPLGIAGGIGELFF. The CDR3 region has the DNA TGCGCCAGCAGCCTCCCCCTGGGGATAGCGGGAGGTATCGGGGAGCTGTTTTTT.

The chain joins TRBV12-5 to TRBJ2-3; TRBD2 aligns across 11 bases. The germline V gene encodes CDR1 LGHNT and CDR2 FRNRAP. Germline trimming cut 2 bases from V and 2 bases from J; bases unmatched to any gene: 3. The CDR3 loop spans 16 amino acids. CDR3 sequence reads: CASGLKLAGDTDTQYF. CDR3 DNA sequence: TGTGCTAGTGGTTTGAAACTAGCGGGAGACACAGATACGCAGTATTTT.

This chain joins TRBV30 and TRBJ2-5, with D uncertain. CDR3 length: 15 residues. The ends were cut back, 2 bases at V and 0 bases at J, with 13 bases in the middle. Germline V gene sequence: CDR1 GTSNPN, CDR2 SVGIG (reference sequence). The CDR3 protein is CAWSPPPWYQETQYF. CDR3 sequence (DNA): TGTGCCTGGAGTCCACCTCCCTGGTACCAAGAGACCCAGTACTTC.

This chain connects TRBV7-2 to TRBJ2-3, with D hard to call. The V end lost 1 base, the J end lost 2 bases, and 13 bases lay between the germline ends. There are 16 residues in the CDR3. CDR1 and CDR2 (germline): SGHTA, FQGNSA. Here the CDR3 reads CASSLGGLRLTDTQYF. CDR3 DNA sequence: TGTGCCAGCAGCTTAGGTGGGCTCCGTCTCACAGATACGCAGTATTTT.

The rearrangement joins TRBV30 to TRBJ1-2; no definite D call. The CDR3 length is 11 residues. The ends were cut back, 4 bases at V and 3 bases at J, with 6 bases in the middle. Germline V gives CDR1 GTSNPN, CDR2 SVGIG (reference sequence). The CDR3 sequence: CAWIGYYGYTF. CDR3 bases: TGTGCCTGGATAGGGTACTATGGCTACACCTTC.

The CDR3 here is CASSSHRGPNTGELFF. The CDR3 DNA reads as TGTGCCAGCAGCTCCCACAGGGGCCCGAACACCGGGGAGCTGTTTTTT. The rearrangement links TRBV14 to TRBJ2-2; 7 bases map to TRBD1. The CDR3 loop spans 16 amino acids. Trimming cost V 5 bases and J 0 bases; bases outside gene matches: 6. CDR1 and CDR2 from the germline V gene are SGHDN and FVKESK.

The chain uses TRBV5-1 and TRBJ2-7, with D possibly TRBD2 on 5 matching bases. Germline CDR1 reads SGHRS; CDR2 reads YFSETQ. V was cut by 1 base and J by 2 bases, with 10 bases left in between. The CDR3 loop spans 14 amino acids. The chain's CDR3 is CASSLPDSAYEQYF. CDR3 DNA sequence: TGCGCCAGCAGCTTGCCGGACTCCGCCTACGAGCAGTACTTC.

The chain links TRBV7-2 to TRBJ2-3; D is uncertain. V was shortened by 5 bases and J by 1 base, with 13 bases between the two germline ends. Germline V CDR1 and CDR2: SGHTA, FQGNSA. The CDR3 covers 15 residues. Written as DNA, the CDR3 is TGTGCCAGCAGCCATGAATTAGGTGGCACAGATACGCAGTATTTT. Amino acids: CASSHELGGTDTQYF.

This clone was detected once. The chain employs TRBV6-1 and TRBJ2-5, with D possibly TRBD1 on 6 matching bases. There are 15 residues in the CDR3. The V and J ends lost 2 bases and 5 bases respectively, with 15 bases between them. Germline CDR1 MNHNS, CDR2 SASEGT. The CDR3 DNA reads TGTGCCAGCAGTGAACTGGGGGCGAGGTGGGAGACCCAGTACTTC. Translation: CASSELGARWETQYF.

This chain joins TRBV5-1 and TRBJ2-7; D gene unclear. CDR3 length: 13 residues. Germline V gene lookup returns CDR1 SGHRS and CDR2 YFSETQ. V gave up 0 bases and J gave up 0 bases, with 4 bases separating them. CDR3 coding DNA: TGCGCCAGCAGCTTGGCCACCTCCTACGAGCAGTACTTC. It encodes CASSLATSYEQYF.

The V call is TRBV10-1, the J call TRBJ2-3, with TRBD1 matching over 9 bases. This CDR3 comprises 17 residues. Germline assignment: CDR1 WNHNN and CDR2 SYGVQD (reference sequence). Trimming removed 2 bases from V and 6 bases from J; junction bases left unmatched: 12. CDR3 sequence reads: CASSETRDRVLRDTQYF. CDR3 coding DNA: TGCGCCAGCAGTGAGACCCGGGACAGGGTACTTAGGGATACGCAGTATTTT.

The CDR3 here is CASSVNAADTQYF. DNA of the CDR3: TGTGCCAGCAGCGTAAACGCGGCAGATACGCAGTATTTT. V is TRBV9 and J is TRBJ2-3; D is ambiguous. CDR3 size: 13 residues. Trimming took 1 base from V and 4 from J, leaving 7 bases between them. Per germline, CDR1 SGDLS and CDR2 YYNGEE. Together with reference TRBV9 and TRBJ2-3, the CDR3 gives the full variable domain: DSGVTQTPKHLITATGQRVTLRCSPRSGDLSVYWYQQSLDQGLQFLIQYYNGEERAKGNILERFSAQQFPDLHSELNLSSLELGDSALYFCASSVNAADTQYFGPGTRLTVL.

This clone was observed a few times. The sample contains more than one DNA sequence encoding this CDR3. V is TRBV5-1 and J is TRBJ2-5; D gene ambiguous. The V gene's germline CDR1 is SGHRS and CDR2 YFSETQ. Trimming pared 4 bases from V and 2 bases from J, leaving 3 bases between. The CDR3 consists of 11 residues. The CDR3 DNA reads TGCGCCAGCAGCGTGCAAGAGACCCAGTACTTC. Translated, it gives CASSVQETQYF.

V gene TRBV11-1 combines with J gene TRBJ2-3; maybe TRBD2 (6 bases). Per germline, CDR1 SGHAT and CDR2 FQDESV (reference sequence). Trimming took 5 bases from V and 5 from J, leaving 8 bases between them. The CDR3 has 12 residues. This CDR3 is CASSEGLDTQYF. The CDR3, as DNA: TGTGCCAGCAGCGAGGGACTAGATACGCAGTATTTT.

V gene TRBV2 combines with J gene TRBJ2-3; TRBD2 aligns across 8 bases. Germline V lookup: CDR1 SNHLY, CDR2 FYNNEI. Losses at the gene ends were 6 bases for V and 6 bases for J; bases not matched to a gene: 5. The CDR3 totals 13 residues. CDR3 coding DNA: TGTGCCAGCAGGGGTAGCGGGACTGATACGCAGTATTTT. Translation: CASRGSGTDTQYF.